Listed below are T cell receptor beta chains from one sample, sequenced in a study of response to subunit inactivated influenza vaccine. TCRdb called the RT-PCR reads again in MiXCR, with one record for every CDR3 protein. Among around 600,000 distinct CDR3 sequences listed, 10% to 12% were seen once. This same sample was also taken into another study, of T cells expressing NK-cell markers.

Sample: PBMCs from blood, taken on the day of vaccination. These receptors all stem from a man aged 45 to 65 who received an inactivated influenza vaccine. Both conserved end residues are part of each CDR3. A D gene is named only where the DNA matches it firmly. Size is stated for part of the rows, as once, few or many counts, or as a class when the clone is expanded.

V	size	D	J	CDR3	DNA
TRBV7-9	few	.	TRBJ2-5	CASSRAGGAVGETQYF	TGTGCCAGCAGCCGAGCCGGCGGGGCAGTGGGGGAGACCCAGTACTTC
TRBV2	once	.	TRBJ2-6	CASRPGISGANVLTF	TGTGCCAGCAGACCAGGGATTTCTGGGGCCAACGTCCTGACTTTC
TRBV10-3	.	.	TRBJ2-3	CAIKTRTDTQYF	TGTGCCATCAAGACCCGCACAGATACGCAGTATTTT
TRBV4-3	.	TRBD1	TRBJ2-7	CASSQDSQGNFDEQYF	TGCGCCAGCAGCCAAGACTCACAGGGGAATTTCGACGAGCAGTACTTC
TRBV4-2	.	.	TRBJ1-3	CASSQEIPNSGNTIYF	TGTGCCAGCAGCCAAGAGATTCCGAACTCTGGAAACACCATATATTTT
TRBV29-1	.	TRBD1	TRBJ2-5	CSVEDRGRMETQYF	TGCAGCGTTGAAGACAGGGGGCGCATGGAGACCCAGTACTTC
TRBV27	.	.	TRBJ2-1	CASSFGLGQEQFF	TGTGCCAGCAGTTTCGGGCTAGGCCAGGAGCAGTTCTTC
TRBV20-1	.	.	TRBJ1-4	CSAQPPFSSRSNEKLFF	TGCAGTGCTCAACCACCCTTCTCCAGCCGATCGAATGAAAAACTGTTTTTT
TRBV7-9	.	.	TRBJ2-3	CASSLSHGSTDTQYF	TGTGCCAGCAGCTTATCCCACGGGAGCACAGATACGCAGTATTTT
TRBV12-3/TRBV12-4	.	.	TRBJ2-3	CASSRRSSDTQYF	TGTGCCAGCAGTCGGCGTTCGTCAGATACGCAGTATTTT
TRBV7-6	many	TRBD1	TRBJ2-1	CASSLASRTGFLDEQFF	TGTGCCAGCAGCTTAGCGTCCAGGACAGGATTCTTGGATGAGCAGTTCTTC
TRBV7-9	.	TRBD1	TRBJ1-4	CASSAGQGTGEKLFF	TGTGCCAGCAGCGCAGGACAGGGGACGGGGGAAAAACTGTTTTTT
TRBV20-1	.	.	TRBJ1-2	CSARVGAGGYTF	TGCAGTGCTAGGGTGGGGGCTGGCGGCTACACCTTC
TRBV12-3/TRBV12-4	many	.	TRBJ2-5	CASSLDRRTETQYF	TGTGCCAGCAGTTTAGACCGGAGGACAGAGACCCAGTACTTC
TRBV7-2	few	.	TRBJ1-4	CASSLYAVTTNEKLFF	TGTGCCAGCAGCTTATACGCGGTGACAACTAATGAAAAACTGTTTTTT
TRBV28	few	.	TRBJ2-2	CASSPVFTGELFF	TGTGCCAGCAGCCCGGTCTTTACCGGGGAGCTGTTTTTT
TRBV20-1	few	TRBD2	TRBJ2-5	CSAKLALETQYF	TGCAGTGCAAAACTAGCGCTCGAGACCCAGTACTTC
TRBV12-3/TRBV12-4	few	TRBD2	TRBJ2-5	CASSFHQGGRETQYF	TGTGCCAGCAGTTTTCACCAGGGAGGGAGAGAGACCCAGTACTTC
TRBV6-5	.	.	TRBJ2-3	CASSYAIISGGTDTQYF	TGTGCCAGCAGTTACGCAATAATTTCAGGGGGCACAGATACGCAGTATTTT
TRBV4-2	.	.	TRBJ2-7	CASSQEQSYYEQYF	TGTGCCAGCAGCCAAGAACAGAGCTACTACGAGCAGTACTTC
TRBV28	few	TRBD1	TRBJ1-2	CASPRDRVGYGYTF	TGTGCCAGCCCTAGGGACAGGGTGGGGTATGGCTACACCTTC
TRBV5-1	few	.	TRBJ2-7	CASSPGYLYEQYF	TGCGCCAGCAGCCCGGGTTACCTCTACGAGCAGTACTTC
TRBV5-1	.	.	TRBJ2-7	CASSLELSAEQYF	TGCGCCAGCAGCTTGGAACTCTCCGCTGAGCAGTACTTC
TRBV30	few	.	TRBJ2-2	CAWTSEAGWTGELFF	TGTGCCTGGACCTCGGAGGCGGGTTGGACCGGGGAGCTGTTTTTT
TRBV6-2/TRBV6-3	.	.	TRBJ2-3	CASRKGLSSSPSTDTQYF	TGTGCCAGCAGAAAGGGACTGAGTTCAAGCCCAAGCACAGATACGCAGTATTTT
TRBV5-4	few	TRBD1	TRBJ1-2	CASRPTGINYGYTF	TGTGCCAGCAGACCGACAGGGATCAACTATGGCTACACCTTC
TRBV5-6	.	.	TRBJ1-1	CASTPVGGSGAFF	TGTGCCAGCACCCCCGTGGGAGGGTCTGGAGCTTTCTTT
TRBV5-1	.	.	TRBJ2-3	CASSLTGAWSPDTQYF	TGCGCCAGCAGCTTAACGGGGGCATGGTCACCAGATACGCAGTATTTT
TRBV6-2/TRBV6-3	few	TRBD2	TRBJ2-1	CASSLTSGRTYNEQFF	TGTGCCAGCAGCCTGACTAGCGGGAGAACCTACAATGAGCAGTTCTTC
TRBV6-4	few	.	TRBJ1-5	CASSGAYQSNQPQHF	TGTGCCAGCAGTGGGGCCTACCAAAGCAATCAGCCCCAGCATTTT
TRBV6-1	few	.	TRBJ2-7	CASKPYRTRDEQYF	TGTGCCAGCAAACCGTACCGGACCAGGGACGAGCAGTACTTC
TRBV19	few	.	TRBJ2-3	CASSINGVGDTQYF	TGTGCCAGTAGTATAAATGGGGTTGGAGATACGCAGTATTTT
TRBV4-1	few	.	TRBJ2-1	CASSQVGMGSSNEQFF	TGCGCCAGCAGCCAAGTTGGGATGGGATCTAGCAATGAGCAGTTCTTC
TRBV20-1	few	.	TRBJ2-1	CSARDPGIYNEQFF	TGCAGTGCTAGAGACCCAGGTATCTACAATGAGCAGTTCTTC
TRBV7-9	few	.	TRBJ2-3	CASTSGSTDTQYF	TGTGCCAGCACCTCCGGCTCCACAGATACGCAGTATTTT
TRBV20-1	few	TRBD1	TRBJ1-4	CSAREIDRVGSNEKLFF	TGCAGTGCTAGAGAGATAGACAGGGTGGGAAGTAATGAAAAACTGTTTTTT
TRBV9	few	TRBD1	TRBJ1-2	CASSAGQGTNYGYTF	TGTGCCAGCAGCGCGGGACAGGGAACCAACTATGGCTACACCTTC
TRBV20-1	many	.	TRBJ2-5	CSALGETQYF	TGCAGTGCCCTAGGGGAGACCCAGTACTTC
TRBV12-3/TRBV12-4	few	.	TRBJ2-7	CASSAPAPSYEQYF	TGTGCCAGCAGCGCCCCTGCGCCATCCTACGAGCAGTACTTC
TRBV29-1	few	TRBD1	TRBJ1-1	CSVPRQGPNTEAFF	TGCAGCGTCCCGCGACAGGGTCCGAACACTGAAGCTTTCTTT
TRBV20-1	many	.	TRBJ1-5	CSVGSGRYSNQPQHF	TGCAGTGTGGGGTCAGGGCGTTATAGCAATCAGCCCCAGCATTTT
TRBV24-1	.	.	TRBJ2-1	CATSEPTGSSYNEQFF	TGTGCCACCAGTGAGCCAACAGGGAGCTCCTACAATGAGCAGTTCTTC
TRBV11-2	many	.	TRBJ2-3	CASSSGRDTQYF	TGTGCCAGCAGCTCGGGCAGAGATACGCAGTATTTT
TRBV7-8	.	TRBD2	TRBJ2-7	CASSLSKTGGGYEQYF	TGTGCCAGCAGCTTAAGTAAAACGGGAGGAGGATACGAGCAGTACTTC
TRBV18	few	.	TRBJ2-5	CASSPPNGAGTQYF	TGTGCCAGCTCACCACCGAACGGGGCTGGGACCCAGTACTTC
TRBV5-1	once	.	TRBJ2-2	CASRLQRSTGELFF	TGCGCCAGCCGTCTACAGCGAAGCACCGGGGAGCTGTTTTTT